A selection of T cell receptor beta chains follows, all from one sample in a study of monozygotic twins with inflammatory bowel disease. TCRdb re-called the 5' RACE reads; one entry per CDR3 protein, DNA not given. The data show over 150,000 distinct CDR3 sequences, and the top ten clones hold roughly 2.4%. What was sequenced was blood. The receptors shown here come from a human donor with ulcerative colitis or Crohn's disease, or a healthy co-twin of an affected twin (not recorded which). CDR3s include the opening cysteine and the closing phenylalanine or tryptophan. Fields, in order: V gene, J gene, CDR3 protein.

>TRBV24-1|TRBJ2-1
CATSEVTGDNEQFF
>TRBV28|TRBJ1-5
CASSLTRNPTRQPQHF
>TRBV20-1|TRBJ1-1
CSADWDRGGEAFF
>TRBV5-6|TRBJ2-2
CASSWRTWSTGELFF
>TRBV12-3/TRBV12-4|TRBJ2-6
CASSRDETHSGANVLTF
>TRBV3-1|TRBJ2-5
CASSQALAGGQETQYF
>TRBV7-9|TRBJ1-5
CASSRDPSGQPQHF
>TRBV19|TRBJ1-2
CASSTGQYGYTF
>TRBV7-9|TRBJ2-1
CASSPQGRWDEQFF
>TRBV28|TRBJ2-7
CASSPTGTAYEQYF
>TRBV20-1|TRBJ1-5
CSARGIDSGQPQHF
>TRBV5-1|TRBJ1-1
CASSQEGGLNTEAFF
>TRBV7-6|TRBJ2-5
CASSPLAGTQTQYF
>TRBV12-3/TRBV12-4|TRBJ1-1
CASSTTFQGRGEAFF
>TRBV7-9|TRBJ2-5
CASSLHPPTTQYF
>TRBV3-1|TRBJ2-3
CASSQDNLASTDTQYF
>TRBV3-1|TRBJ2-1
CASSPASGGLYNEQFF
>TRBV9|TRBJ2-7
CASSSGGDYYEQYF
>TRBV7-2|TRBJ1-5
CASSLEGQNNQPQHF
>TRBV7-2|TRBJ2-1
CASSLVGGDSYNEQFF
>TRBV5-1|TRBJ2-1
CASSSGTSRDEQFF
>TRBV12-3/TRBV12-4|TRBJ2-7
CASSIGTGTYEQHF
>TRBV9|TRBJ2-2
CASSARYGTGELFF
>TRBV4-2|TRBJ2-3
CASSQPSRRTSGTDTQYF
>TRBV4-2|TRBJ1-1
CASSQVAGDSEAFF
>TRBV21-1|TRBJ1-1
CASSMGGTDSEAFF
>TRBV12-3/TRBV12-4|TRBJ2-7
CASSRVASYEQYF
>TRBV20-1|TRBJ1-4
CSASSREKLFF
>TRBV15|TRBJ2-5
CATSRDTETQYF
>TRBV6-2/TRBV6-3|TRBJ2-5
CASRRAGTQETQYF
>TRBV7-8|TRBJ1-5
CASSLARQGGQPQHF
>TRBV20-1|TRBJ1-4
CSARWPGLNEKLFF
>TRBV28|TRBJ1-5
CASSLWGQGNQPQHF
>TRBV11-1|TRBJ2-7
CASSLDLGWGASSYEQYF
>TRBV11-1|TRBJ1-2
CASQRSTGNNYGYTF
>TRBV9|TRBJ2-2
CASSPRASGNTGELFF
>TRBV5-1|TRBJ2-1
CASSADGSNEQFF
>TRBV28|TRBJ2-7
CASSVYNYEQYF
>TRBV6-2/TRBV6-3|TRBJ2-6
CASSYSVWAPTVSGANVLTF
>TRBV28|TRBJ2-1
CASSFGGLYNEQFF
>TRBV2|TRBJ2-5
CASIQLGGETQYF
>TRBV20-1|TRBJ2-7
CSAGTSGRAWEQYF
>TRBV18|TRBJ1-2
CASSRTGQDYGYTF
>TRBV28|TRBJ1-4
CASRGGTEAGEKLFF
>TRBV5-4|TRBJ2-3
CASSPPGSSTDTQYF
>TRBV5-1|TRBJ2-1
CASSSLAGGGNEQFF
>TRBV3-1|TRBJ2-3
CASSYGTGAGNTQYF
>TRBV11-3|TRBJ2-1
CASSLGASSDEQFF
>TRBV12-3/TRBV12-4|TRBJ2-7
CASSFVVFEQYF
>TRBV11-3|TRBJ1-6
CASSLGTGVALSSYNSPLHF
>TRBV7-3|TRBJ1-1
CASSPGTGREAFF
>TRBV7-9|TRBJ2-1
CASSPRAYNNEQFF